This entry concerns a single TCR beta chain. The record originates from a study of cytomegalovirus exposure and HLA in healthy donors. Some clones are missing from TCRdb's copy, which holds only in-frame ones; the method was immunoSEQ multiplex PCR. The sample gives approximately 110,000 clones, just under 95% of which show up once; roughly 1.2% is in the top ten. Germline assignment: CDR1 MDHEN and CDR2 SYDVKM. The CDR3 has 15 amino acids. V was pared by 6 bases and J by 5 bases, with 10 bases of the junction left unmatched. V is TRBV28 and J is TRBJ2-7; 10 bases fit TRBD1. This TCR came from a woman aged 18-29 years in good health and CMV-seronegative. Sequenced: PBMCs. The CDR3, as DNA: TGTGCCAGCAGCCCCGGGACAGGGGTTGTGGACGAGCAGTACTTC. This translates into CASSPGTGVVDEQYF.